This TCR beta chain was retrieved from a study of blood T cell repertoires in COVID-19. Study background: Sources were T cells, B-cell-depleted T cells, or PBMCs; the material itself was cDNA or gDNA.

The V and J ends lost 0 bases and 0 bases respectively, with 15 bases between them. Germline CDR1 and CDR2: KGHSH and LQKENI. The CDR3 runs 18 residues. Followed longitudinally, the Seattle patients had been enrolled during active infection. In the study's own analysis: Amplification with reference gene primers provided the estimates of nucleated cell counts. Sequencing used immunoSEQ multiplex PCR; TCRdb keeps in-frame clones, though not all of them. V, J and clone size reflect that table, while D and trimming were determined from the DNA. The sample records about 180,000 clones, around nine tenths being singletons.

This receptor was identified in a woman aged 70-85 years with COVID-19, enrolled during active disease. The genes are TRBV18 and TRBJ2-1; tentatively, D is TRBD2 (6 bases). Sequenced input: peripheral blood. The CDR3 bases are TGTGCCAGCTCACCACCTGACGGGACTCCTCCCTCCTACAATGAGCAGTTCTTC. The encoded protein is CASSPPDGTPPSYNEQFF.